These T cell receptor beta chains were read from a single sample in a study of blood T cell repertoires in COVID-19. Libraries were prepared by immunoSEQ multiplex PCR; TCRdb keeps only in-frame clonotypes and omits some of them. The data contain about 70,000 clones, about three quarters of them singletons. The sample consisted of peripheral blood. All receptors come from a woman in her 70s with acute or convalescent COVID-19. The CDR3 runs from the conserved cysteine through the conserved F or W. The D gene is left open where the match is weak. Size is stated for part of the rows, as once, few or many counts, or as a class when the clone is expanded.

v_gene	d_gene	j_gene	abundance	CDR3nt	CDR3aa
TRBV5-4	NA	TRBJ1-1	few	TGTGCCAGCAGCCTAACCCCCTTGAACACTGAAGCTTTCTTT	CASSLTPLNTEAFF
TRBV27	NA	TRBJ1-2	NA	TGTGCCAGCAGTTTCCTCCAGGGTGGTCAGGTGCCCTATGGCTACACCTTC	CASSFLQGGQVPYGYTF
TRBV29-1	NA	TRBJ1-2	NA	TGCAGCGTTGAAGAACCGAGGGCTTATGGCTACACCTTC	CSVEEPRAYGYTF
TRBV11-2	TRBD2	TRBJ2-1	NA	TGTGCCAGCAGCTCTATAACTAGCGGGAGAGGTTATGAGCAGTTCTTC	CASSSITSGRGYEQFF
TRBV7-6	TRBD1	TRBJ1-2	once	TGTGCCAGCAGCCCCGGGACAGTAATGGCTTTAAATGGCTACACCTTC	CASSPGTVMALNGYTF
TRBV27	NA	TRBJ1-2	NA	TGTGCCAGCAGTTTGGAGGGCTATGGCTACACCTTC	CASSLEGYGYTF
TRBV18	NA	TRBJ1-5	NA	TGTGCCAGCTCACCGACAGAGTATAGCAATCAGCCCCAGCATTTT	CASSPTEYSNQPQHF
TRBV3-1/TRBV3-2	NA	TRBJ2-7	once	TGTGCCAGCAGCCAAGCCCCTCAGATCGAGCAGTACTTC	CASSQAPQIEQYF
TRBV7-9	NA	TRBJ2-7	NA	TGTGCCAGCAGCTTAGAAAGACAGATTGGAGAGCAGTACTTC	CASSLERQIGEQYF
TRBV19	TRBD1	TRBJ1-2	NA	TGTGCCAGTAGTATGGGACAGGGGTATAACTATGGCTACACCTTC	CASSMGQGYNYGYTF
TRBV9	NA	TRBJ2-7	few	TGTGCCAGCAGCGTAGTCGAGGACATCCACCCGTCCTACGAGCAGTACTTC	CASSVVEDIHPSYEQYF
TRBV6-1	TRBD2	TRBJ2-7	NA	TGTGCCAGCAGGACTAGCGGGGGCGCGGGGAACGAGCAGTACTTC	CASRTSGGAGNEQYF
TRBV30	NA	TRBJ1-6	NA	TGTGCCTGGAGAGCGGCAGAGGATTCACCCCTCCACTTT	CAWRAAEDSPLHF
TRBV18	NA	TRBJ1-1	NA	TGTGCCAGCTCTCTGGCAGGGCCGGGAGACACTGAAGCTTTCTTT	CASSLAGPGDTEAFF
TRBV7-2	NA	TRBJ1-2	once	TGTGCCAGCAGCTCGACCTACACTAGCGGCTACACCTTC	CASSSTYTSGYTF
TRBV5-1	TRBD2	TRBJ2-1	once	TGCGCCAGCAGCGTACGGACTAGCGGGACTTACAATGAGCAGTTCTTC	CASSVRTSGTYNEQFF
TRBV5-6	TRBD1	TRBJ1-2	NA	TGTGCCAGCAGCTCTACGTTCGGAGGGGGCATCTATGGCTACACCTTC	CASSSTFGGGIYGYTF
TRBV20-1	NA	TRBJ1-1	once	TGCAGTGCTAGTATCCCCGGAGGGGAAGGAGCTTTCTTT	CSASIPGGEGAFF
TRBV10-3	TRBD2	TRBJ2-3	NA	TGTGCCACCGCAGCGGGGATGTTGGACACAGATACGCAGTATTTT	CATAAGMLDTDTQYF
TRBV29-1	NA	TRBJ1-5	NA	TGCAGCGCAGGGACATCACCCAATCAGCCCCAGCATTTT	CSAGTSPNQPQHF
TRBV19	TRBD2	TRBJ2-5	NA	TGTGCCAGTAGTATATCTAGCGGGGGGTTGGAGACCCAGTACTTC	CASSISSGGLETQYF
TRBV29-1	TRBD1	TRBJ1-2	NA	TGCAGCGTCCGGACAGGTAGCAAAAACTATGGCTACACCTTC	CSVRTGSKNYGYTF
TRBV15	TRBD1	TRBJ2-7	NA	TGTGCCACCAGCACAATTTATTTTGACAGGGGGTACGTTTTGTGGTACGAGCAGTACTTC	CATSTIYFDRGYVLWYEQYF
TRBV12-3/TRBV12-4	TRBD2	TRBJ2-7	NA	TGTGCCAGCAGTCCGGGACTAGGTATGAAGCAGTACTTC	CASSPGLGMKQYF
TRBV15	NA	TRBJ1-2	NA	TGTGCCACCAGCAGAGCTGGGGACTCTAGCTATGGCTACACCTTC	CATSRAGDSSYGYTF
TRBV7-2	NA	TRBJ1-3	NA	TGTGCCAGCAGCTTAGCGCGAGCAGGGGCCAGAAACACCATATATTTT	CASSLARAGARNTIYF
TRBV4-1	TRBD1	TRBJ1-4	once	TGCGCCAGCAGCCAAGAGGGGCTCGAGGACAGGGGGATAGAAAAACTGTTTTTT	CASSQEGLEDRGIEKLFF
TRBV2	TRBD1	TRBJ1-1	NA	TGTGCCAGCAGTGGTGAGGGGGCAGGAACTGAAGCTTTCTTT	CASSGEGAGTEAFF
TRBV27	NA	TRBJ2-7	few	TGTGCCAGCAGGTCAGGTTACCCCTACGAGCAGTACTTC	CASRSGYPYEQYF
TRBV9	TRBD1	TRBJ2-6	NA	TGTGCCAGCAGCGTACAGACAGGGGTTCCTTTCTCTGGGGCCAACGTCCTGACTTTC	CASSVQTGVPFSGANVLTF
TRBV7-7	NA	TRBJ2-1	NA	TGTGCCAGCAGCTACTCCCCGGGAGAGGGGAATGAGCAGTTCTTC	CASSYSPGEGNEQFF
TRBV18	TRBD1	TRBJ1-5	NA	TGTGCCAGCTCAGCGACAGGGGGCAGGAACAATCAGCCCCAGCATTTT	CASSATGGRNNQPQHF
TRBV2	NA	TRBJ2-2	NA	TGTGCCAGCAGTGAAAGCGCCTCGAATGGGGAGCTGTTTTTT	CASSESASNGELFF
TRBV19	NA	TRBJ2-1	NA	TGTGCCAGCAACCGGATGGACGGGGATGAGCAGTTCTTC	CASNRMDGDEQFF
TRBV5-6	NA	TRBJ1-2	once	TGTGCCAGCAGCTTCGGAGAGTCAGCTAACTATGGCTACACCTTC	CASSFGESANYGYTF
TRBV11-2	NA	TRBJ2-5	NA	TGTGCCAGCAGCTTGGCAGGGGGGATAGAGACCCAGTACTTC	CASSLAGGIETQYF
TRBV13	NA	TRBJ2-5	NA	TGTGCCAGCAGTGGCTGGGGCTACCAAGAGACCCAGTACTTC	CASSGWGYQETQYF
TRBV9	TRBD2	TRBJ2-5	NA	TGTGCCAGCAGCACCCGTAGCGGGAAAGAGACCCAGTACTTC	CASSTRSGKETQYF
TRBV6-6	TRBD1	TRBJ2-7	NA	TGTGCCAGCATCAGGGGACAGGGGGCCTACGAGCAGTACTTC	CASIRGQGAYEQYF
TRBV4-2	NA	TRBJ1-2	NA	TGTGCCAGCAGCCAAGATAACAGAAACTATGGCTACACCTTC	CASSQDNRNYGYTF